These 9 T cell receptor beta chains share one sample of origin, sequenced in a study of OX40 agonist ivuxolimab in advanced cancers. Profiling relied on immunoSEQ multiplex PCR, and the TCRdb table lists in-frame clones only, not all of them. This table has about 18,000 clones, around 70% appearing once. The input for sequencing was CD4+ or CD8+ T cells sorted from blood, taken in a trial of the OX40 agonist ivuxolimab. The receptors here all came from an adult with an advanced solid tumor such as melanoma, head and neck, liver or kidney cancer.

The chain joins TRBV7-6 to TRBJ2-7, with no clear D. In germline, CDR1 is SGHVS, CDR2 FNYEAQ. Between the trimmed V and J ends, which lost 5 bases and 6 bases, there was a span of 17 bases. The CDR3 has 14 residues. As DNA, the CDR3 is TGTGCCAGCAGCCTCTTGGTCGGTACGGTCGAGCAGTACTTC. Encoded protein: CASSLLVGTVEQYF.

The V gene is TRBV18, the J gene TRBJ1-5; the D gene is possibly TRBD1 (6 bases). With 3 bases removed from V and 1 base from J, the gap between germline ends came to 10 bases. The CDR3 loop spans 15 amino acids. CDR1 and CDR2 (germline): KGHSH, LQKENI. This CDR3 reads CASSPEGGSNQPQHF. The CDR3 coding sequence is TGTGCCAGCTCACCCGAGGGGGGAAGCAATCAGCCCCAGCATTTT.

The V call is TRBV28, the J call TRBJ2-1; possibly TRBD1 for D (6 bases). This CDR3 has 14 residues. Germline CDR1 and CDR2: MDHEN and SYDVKM. V lost 5 bases to trimming and J lost 7 bases, with 15 bases between them. DNA of the CDR3: TGTGCCAGCAGTGCCACAGGGAATAAGAATGAGCAGTTCTTC. Protein product: CASSATGNKNEQFF.

The rearrangement joins TRBV7-6 to TRBJ2-5; TRBD2 agrees at 11 bases. CDR3 size: 14 residues. Trimming took 5 bases from V and 9 from J; bases not matched to a gene: 8. Germline V gives CDR1 SGHVS, CDR2 FNYEAQ. CDR3 in DNA: TGTGCCAGCAGCCAGGGACTAGCGGACACGGCCCAGTACTTC. Residues: CASSQGLADTAQYF.

This chain joins TRBV27 and TRBJ1-2; 8 nucleotides align to TRBD1. Trimming at V came to 5 bases and at J to 8 bases, leaving 10 bases not matched to a gene. The CDR3 has 14 amino acids. The germline gives CDR1 MNHEY, CDR2 SMNVEV (reference sequence). CDR3: CASSLSLTGGGYTF. CDR3 nucleotides: TGTGCCAGCAGTCTCTCTCTTACAGGGGGAGGCTACACCTTC.

The V and J genes are TRBV2 and TRBJ1-5; TRBD1 matches 10 bases. The CDR3 is made up of 14 amino acids. J lost 6 bases, V lost 3 bases, and 2 bases had no gene match. Germline lookup yields CDR1 SNHLY and CDR2 FYNNEI. Written as DNA, the CDR3 is TGTGCCAGCAGTGACGGGACAGGGGTTCAGCCCCAGCATTTT. This codes for CASSDGTGVQPQHF.

This chain connects TRBV10-3 to TRBJ2-7, with D tentatively TRBD2 (6 bases). Germline-derived CDR1 and CDR2 are ENHRY and SYGVKD. Trimming removed 8 bases from V and 8 bases from J, with 19 bases in between. This CDR3 has 13 residues. In nucleotides, the CDR3 is TGTGCCATCGGGGGGATTGGGATGGACAAGCAGTACTTC. Amino acid sequence: CAIGGIGMDKQYF.

This clone was seen once. J is TRBJ1-1 and V is TRBV30; D possibly corresponds to TRBD1 (5 bases). Germline CDR1 GTSNPN, CDR2 SVGIG (reference sequence). The germline V and J ends were trimmed by 5 bases and 4 bases, with 14 bases remaining between them. The CDR3 extends over 13 amino acids. The CDR3 protein is CAWAGRDPTEAFF. DNA for the CDR3: TGTGCCTGGGCCGGCAGGGACCCCACTGAAGCTTTCTTT.

The V call is TRBV27, the J call TRBJ1-2, with a tentative D call TRBD1 (6 bases). This CDR3 has 14 residues. Between the trimmed V and J ends, which lost 2 bases and 3 bases, there was a span of 10 bases. Germline CDR1 MNHEY, CDR2 SMNVEV (reference sequence). The CDR3 here is CASSLNRADYGYTF. Here the CDR3 DNA reads TGTGCCAGCAGTTTAAACAGGGCAGACTATGGCTACACCTTC.